This T cell receptor beta chain emerged from a study of tumor and adjacent non-tumor tissue in lung cancer (dated by TCRdb to between 2017 and 2018). The study in broad terms: By cancer type, the cohort comprised eleven to twelve adenocarcinoma patients, a couple of squamous cell carcinoma patients and 1 small cell lung cancer patient. The roughly 15 patients were aged roughly 30 to 76 years, included approximately ten men and 5 women, and had TNM stage I to III disease. A total of approximately 120,000,000 productive TCRbeta reads were generated by sequencing, corresponding to an average of roughly 4 million reads per sample. The study compared bulk TCRbeta repertoires from lung tumor tissue and matched distant non-tumor lung tissue of approximately 14 lung cancer patients. For each patient, one tumor sample and one normal lung sample were taken, giving under 35 paired specimens that underwent TCRbeta CDR3 sequencing. The investigation overall reported the following: Neither the sequencing platform nor unique molecular identifiers are mentioned in the methods. Peripheral blood was not sequenced, so blood TCRbeta repertoires in these lung cancer patients were not examined. In normal lung, the top 100 clones accounted for a significantly larger cumulative share of the repertoire than in tumor tissue. Younger patients had significantly higher TCR diversity, and higher tumor TCR diversity was associated with shorter overall and disease-free survival. Only about 14 patients were in the cohort, and the authors stated that larger samples and more detailed clinical data are needed. Tumor tissue showed significantly greater TCR diversity (inverse Simpson) than normal lung tissue (about 400 vs 180, P = 0.0075, Mann-Whitney U test).

Library method: multiplex PCR. TCRdb shows the sequencer as Illumina HiSeq 2500. Following protocols modified from ARM-PCR, the researchers constructed TCRbeta libraries through three rounds of nested PCR with primers (Table S4). Before sequencing, PCR products in the 200-500 bp range were cut out of the gel and cleaned up using the QIAquick gel extraction kit. In the authors' own workflow: Reads were cleaned with Trimmomatic, merged with FLASH into complete CDR3 sequences, and assigned to V(D)J germline segments with MiTCR. Clonal diversity was calculated as the inverse Simpson's index using VDJtools. A read counted as productive if the sequence was in-frame and lacked a premature stop codon. TCRdb reprocessed the public reads (quality trimming at Q25 with fastp, clone calling with MiXCR) and kept in-frame beta chains. A single entry per CDR3 protein holds the most common genes and DNA from its merged rows. The V and J calls, along with clone size, are taken from TCRdb and not from the paper's own processing. The sample table shows about 110,000 distinct CDR3 sequences, and under 90% are seen once. About 23% of the sample comes from the top ten.

For CDR1 and CDR2, the germline V gene lists SNHLY and FYNNEI. Taken from cysteine to phenylalanine, the CDR3 has 14 residues. CDR3 DNA is the only sequence kept; it has 42 bases, read in frame from the first base. RNA was isolated from bulk, unsorted tissue, and RNA quality was assessed with a NanoDrop ND-1000 and an Agilent 2100. All donors had newly diagnosed lung cancer, had not received prior chemotherapy, and were admitted for thoracic surgery in China between August and November 2014. Patients who had received previous radiotherapy or chemotherapy, or who had another concurrent cancer, were excluded from the study. Pieces of surgical tissue measuring about 1-2.2 cm3 were kept in RNAlater solution and stored at -80 degrees C until use. This clonotype came up once. It lacks a known antigen. At one boundary the junction diverges from the germline segment, which might be a read error.

In this chain, TRBV2 is recombined with TRBJ1-1, with TRBD1 as a weak D call on 6 bases. The sequence derives from a man in his 70s with non-small cell lung cancer. Sequences were obtained from lung tumor tissue. The CDR3 region has the sequence CASSEVRGRTQAFF. In nucleotides, the sequence is TGTGCCAGCAGTGAAGTCAGGGGCAGGACTCAAGCATTCTTT.